This TCR beta chain was found in a study of blood T cell repertoires in COVID-19. Living in about two dozen US areas, the participants were between roughly 18 and 89 years of age. Participants reported their clinical history, and cohort assignment relied on those reports. The study counted Cohort 3 donors as recovered given two negative PCRs, clearance, or symptom resolution. The authors' processing: Quantification of nucleated cells was approximated via reference gene primer amplification. The repertoire was sequenced with immunoSEQ multiplex PCR; TCRdb's copy has only in-frame clones and lacks some. V and J calls and clone size are as listed in that table; D and trimming were resolved from the DNA. The sample yields approximately 310,000 clones, 80% to 90% seen once. In germline, CDR1 is SNHLY, CDR2 FYNNEI. The CDR3 length is 13 residues. Trimming took off 4 bases at V and 4 bases at J, with 9 bases between the two ends.

The sequence derives from a man aged 25 to 40 who had recovered from COVID-19. This chain joins TRBV2 and TRBJ2-3; D unclear. The sample taken for sequencing was PBMCs or T cells enriched from blood (not recorded which). This CDR3 reads CASSGVESDTQYF. Written as DNA, the CDR3 is TGTGCCAGCAGTGGCGTAGAGTCAGATACGCAGTATTTT. Looking up the rest from reference TRBV2 and TRBJ2-3 gives the full variable domain: EPEVTQTPSHQVTQMGQEVILRCVPISNHLYFYWYRQILGQKVEFLVSFYNNEISEKSEIFDDQFSVERPDGSNFTLKIRSTKLEDSAMYFCASSGVESDTQYFGPGTRLTVL.